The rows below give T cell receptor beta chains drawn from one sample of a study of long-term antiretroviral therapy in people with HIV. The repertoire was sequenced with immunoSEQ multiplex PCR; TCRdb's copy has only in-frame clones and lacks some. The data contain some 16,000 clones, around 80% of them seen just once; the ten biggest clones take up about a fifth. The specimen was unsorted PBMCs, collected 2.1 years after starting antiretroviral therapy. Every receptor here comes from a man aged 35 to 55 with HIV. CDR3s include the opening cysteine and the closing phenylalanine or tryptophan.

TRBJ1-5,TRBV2,CASSEMGTSGNQPQHF
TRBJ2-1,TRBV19,CASSSGHPSYNEQFF
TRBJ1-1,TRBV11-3,CASSQGSFDRPDTEAFF
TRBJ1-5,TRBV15,CATSRDLTGGRQPQHF
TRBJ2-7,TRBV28,CASSSIQGASYEQYF
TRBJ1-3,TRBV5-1,CASSLGGEAIYF
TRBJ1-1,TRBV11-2,CASSLSGATEAFF
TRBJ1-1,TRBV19,CASSLGSDRGDTEAFF
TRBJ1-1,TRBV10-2,CASSESRGQNTEAFF
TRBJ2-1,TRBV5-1,CASRDPLSDEQFF
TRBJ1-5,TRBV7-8,CASSRTGLQPQHF